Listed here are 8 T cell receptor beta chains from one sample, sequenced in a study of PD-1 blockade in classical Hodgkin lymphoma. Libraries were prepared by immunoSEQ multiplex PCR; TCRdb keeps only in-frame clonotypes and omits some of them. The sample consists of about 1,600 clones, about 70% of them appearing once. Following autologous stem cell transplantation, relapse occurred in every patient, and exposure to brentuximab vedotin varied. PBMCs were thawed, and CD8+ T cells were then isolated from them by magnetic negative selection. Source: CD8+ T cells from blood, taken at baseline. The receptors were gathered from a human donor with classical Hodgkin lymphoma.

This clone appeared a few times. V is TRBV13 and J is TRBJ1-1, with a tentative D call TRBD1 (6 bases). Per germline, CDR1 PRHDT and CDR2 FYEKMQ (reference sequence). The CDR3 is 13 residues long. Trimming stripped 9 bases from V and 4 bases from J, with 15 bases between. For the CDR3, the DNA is TGTGCCAGTGCCCCAGGGGAGAGCACTGAAGCTTTCTTT. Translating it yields CASAPGESTEAFF.

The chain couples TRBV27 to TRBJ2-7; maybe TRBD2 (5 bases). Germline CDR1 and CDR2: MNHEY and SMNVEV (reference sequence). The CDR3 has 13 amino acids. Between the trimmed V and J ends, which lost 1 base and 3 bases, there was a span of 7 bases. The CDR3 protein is CASSLFEGYEQYF. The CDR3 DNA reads TGTGCCAGCAGTTTATTTGAGGGCTACGAGCAGTACTTC.

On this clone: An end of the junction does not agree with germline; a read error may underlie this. CDR3 in DNA: TGTGCCAGCAGCTCGGGACTAGCGGGATCTGGGGAGCAGTACTTC. As protein: CASSSGLAGSGEQYF. The chain couples TRBV5-1 to TRBJ2-7; 13 bases agree with TRBD2. The CDR3 has 15 amino acids. In germline, CDR1 is SGHRS, CDR2 YFSETQ.

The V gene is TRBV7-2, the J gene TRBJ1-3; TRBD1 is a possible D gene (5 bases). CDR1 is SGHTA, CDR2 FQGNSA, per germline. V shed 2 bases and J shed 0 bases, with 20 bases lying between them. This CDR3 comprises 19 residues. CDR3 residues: CASSLTHPGTGPSGNTIYF. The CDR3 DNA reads TGTGCCAGCAGCTTAACCCACCCCGGGACGGGCCCCTCTGGAAACACCATATATTTT.

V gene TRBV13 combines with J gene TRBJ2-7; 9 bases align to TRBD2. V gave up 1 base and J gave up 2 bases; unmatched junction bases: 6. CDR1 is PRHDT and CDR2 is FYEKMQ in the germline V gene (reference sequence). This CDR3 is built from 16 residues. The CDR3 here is CASSLAGAGGPYEQYF. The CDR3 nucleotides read TGTGCCAGCAGCTTAGCCGGGGCGGGAGGGCCCTACGAGCAGTACTTC.

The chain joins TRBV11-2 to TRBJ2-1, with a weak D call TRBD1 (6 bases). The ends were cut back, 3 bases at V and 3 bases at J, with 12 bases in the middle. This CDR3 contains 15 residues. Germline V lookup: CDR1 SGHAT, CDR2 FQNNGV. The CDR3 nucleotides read TGTGCCAGCAGCTTCCGGGACACGGTCTACAATGAGCAGTTCTTC. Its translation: CASSFRDTVYNEQFF.

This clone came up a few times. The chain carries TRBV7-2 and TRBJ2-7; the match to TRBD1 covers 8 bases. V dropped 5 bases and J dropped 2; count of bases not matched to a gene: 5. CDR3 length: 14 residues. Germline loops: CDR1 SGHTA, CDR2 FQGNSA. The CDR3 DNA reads TGTGCCAGCAGCGCGGGACAGGCAACCTACGAGCAGTACTTC. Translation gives CASSAGQATYEQYF.

CDR3 nucleotides: TGTGCCGGGGTCAATGGACAGGGGACCTACGAGCAGTACTTC. Protein sequence: CAGVNGQGTYEQYF. The chain couples TRBV30 to TRBJ2-7; 9 nucleotides line up with TRBD1. V dropped 8 bases and J dropped 2; count of bases not matched to a gene: 10. The CDR3 is 14 amino acids. The germline V gene encodes CDR1 GTSNPN and CDR2 SVGIG (reference sequence).